The 5 T cell receptor beta chains given below trace back to one sample, sequenced in a study of T cells in Graves' hyperthyroidism and ophthalmopathy. Regions amplified from RNA transcripts were the TCR beta CDR3 regions. The primer set for the first-round RT-PCR of the TCR CDR3 was HTBI. MiXCR, run by TCRdb on the multiplex PCR reads, gives a single entry per CDR3 protein. The sample holds some 270,000 distinct CDR3 sequences, approximately 14% seen once. Sequenced material: blood. The origin of the receptors is a woman aged 40-49 years with Graves' hyperthyroidism.

This clonotype was counted ten times or more. The V and J genes are TRBV4-1 and TRBJ2-1; D ambiguous. The length of the CDR3 is 11 residues. Looked up from germline, CDR1 is MGHRA and CDR2 is YSYEKL. V dropped 0 bases and J dropped 12 bases, with 6 bases sitting between them. The CDR3 bases are TGCGCCAGCAGCCAAGAAAGGTGGCAGTTCTTC. This sequence encodes CASSQERWQFF.

The table lists this clonotype with many counts. V and J are TRBV5-1 and TRBJ2-7; a weak D match, TRBD2 (7 bases). This CDR3 is 14 amino acids long. V was shortened by 2 bases and J by 2 bases, with 11 bases between the two germline ends. The V gene's germline CDR1 is SGHRS and CDR2 YFSETQ. CDR3 residues: CASSLGGRAYEQYF. For the CDR3, the DNA is TGCGCCAGCAGCTTAGGGGGGAGGGCCTACGAGCAGTACTTC.

This clonotype was detected a few times. The chain couples TRBV19 to TRBJ1-5; TRBD1 agrees at 10 bases. The V segment lost 5 bases and the J segment 2 bases; nucleotides outside the gene matches: 6. CDR3 length: 16 residues. CDR1 and CDR2 from the germline V gene are LNHDA and SQIVND (reference sequence). CDR3 coding DNA: TGTGCCAGTAGTCCGGGGGACAGGGGCGGCAATCAGCCCCAGCATTTT. Translating it yields CASSPGDRGGNQPQHF.

This clonotype was counted at least ten times. The rearrangement joins TRBV7-9 to TRBJ2-5; 10 bases map to TRBD2. Per the germline V gene, CDR1 is SEHNR and CDR2 is FQNEAQ (reference sequence). J was trimmed by 5 bases and V by 5 bases; bases with no gene match: 5. CDR3 length: 14 residues. CDR3 protein: CASSASGSVETQYF. As DNA, the CDR3 is TGTGCCAGCAGCGCTAGCGGGAGCGTGGAGACCCAGTACTTC.

This clonotype has a count of ten or more. The chain links TRBV2 to TRBJ1-1; 11 positions match TRBD1. The CDR3 has 13 amino acids. Germline CDR1 reads SNHLY; CDR2 reads FYNNEI. Trimming removed 8 bases from V and 5 bases from J; junction bases left unmatched: 4. The CDR3 loop is CASLGTGGTEAFF. The CDR3 DNA sequence: TGTGCCAGCTTGGGGACAGGGGGGACTGAAGCTTTCTTT.